This T cell receptor beta chain was retrieved from a study of blood T cell repertoires in COVID-19. Study-wide context: Material from acute and convalescent COVID-19 was sourced from the United States, Italy and Spain.

Trimming shortened V by 4 bases and J by 8 bases, and 12 bases separated the two germline ends. This CDR3 has 13 amino acids. The germline V gene encodes CDR1 SNHLY and CDR2 FYNNEI. TCRdb's table, derived via immunoSEQ multiplex PCR, lists solely in-frame clones and lacks some. The data contain around 68,000 clones, around 90% of them singletons. Specimen: peripheral blood. The origin of this receptor is a man between 45 and 60 years old with active COVID-19. V gene TRBV2 combines with J gene TRBJ1-3; possible D gene TRBD1, 5 bases. CDR3 DNA sequence: TGTGCCAGCAGTGGTGGGGCCCGTGACACCATATATTTT. Amino acids: CASSGGARDTIYF.